These 17 T cell receptor beta chains share one sample of origin, sequenced in a study of CD8 T cells in ankylosing spondylitis (dated by TCRdb to 2017 to 2019). Library preparation used 5' RACE. Data came from an Illumina HiSeq 2500. In TCRdb, the public reads were trimmed at Q25 with fastp and aligned with MiXCR, with productive beta chains retained. Each CDR3 protein appears once, grouped with its most common genes and DNA. A total of 200,000 to 250,000 distinct CDR3 sequences appear in this sample, roughly 10% of them only once. Around 6.5% of the sample rests with the top ten. Sequenced sample: blood, either unsorted or a sorted T cell fraction (not recorded which). These receptors originate from a male donor with ankylosing spondylitis or in good health (not recorded which).

The chain combines TRBV6-1 with TRBJ2-5, with 10 nucleotides matching TRBD1. This CDR3 is built from 15 residues. V was clipped by 6 bases and J by 2 bases; unmatched bases: 6. Germline loops: CDR1 MNHNS, CDR2 SASEGT. The DNA of the CDR3 is TGTGCCAGCAGCTGGGACAGGGGCCGTCAAGAGACCCAGTACTTC. As protein: CASSWDRGRQETQYF.

In this sample, this clonotype turned up many times. The V call is TRBV24-1, the J call TRBJ2-1; 11 positions match TRBD2. Germline V gives CDR1 KGHDR, CDR2 SFDVKD. This CDR3 is 15 amino acids long. The V and J ends lost 4 bases and 7 bases, in that order; junction bases with no gene match: 5. CDR3 loop: CATSDPGLAANEQFF. The CDR3 DNA is TGTGCCACCAGTGACCCGGGACTAGCGGCTAATGAGCAGTTCTTC.

This clonotype was seen ten or more times. The V gene is TRBV20-1, the J gene TRBJ2-1; D not resolved. Trimming took 6 bases from V and 4 from J, leaving 13 bases between them. Germline-derived CDR1 and CDR2 are DFQATT and SNEGSKA (reference sequence). The CDR3 is 13 amino acids. The CDR3 DNA sequence: TGCAGTGCCGAGAGAATTTGGTACAATGAGCAGTTCTTC. It encodes CSAERIWYNEQFF.

The V gene is TRBV12-3 or TRBV12-4, the J gene TRBJ1-2; D gene uncertain. The CDR3 is 15 amino acids. V lost 6 bases, J lost 4 bases, and 18 bases lay in between. CDR3 sequence: CASRKGRGPSYGYTF. DNA for the CDR3: TGTGCCAGCAGAAAAGGGCGGGGTCCTAGCTATGGCTACACCTTC.

The table lists this clonotype with many counts. This CDR3 reads CSVEGVSGVYQETQYF. The CDR3 DNA is TGCAGCGTTGAGGGAGTTAGCGGGGTGTACCAAGAGACCCAGTACTTC. The chain combines TRBV29-1 with TRBJ2-5; 8 nucleotides align to TRBD2. The CDR3 loop spans 16 amino acids. V shed 3 bases, J shed 0 bases, and the junction held 9 bases outside the gene matches. Germline CDR1 is SQVTM and CDR2 is ANQGSEA. Combining the CDR3 with reference TRBV29-1 and TRBJ2-5 gives the whole variable domain SAVISQKPSRDICQRGTSLTIQCQVDSQVTMMFWYRQQPGQSLTLIATANQGSEATYESGFVIDKFPISRPNLTFSTLTVSNMSPEDSSIYLCSVEGVSGVYQETQYFGPGTRLLVL.

This clonotype was found many times. The chain joins TRBV7-2 to TRBJ2-5; perhaps D is TRBD1 or TRBD2 (6 bases each). V dropped 6 bases and J dropped 7 bases, with 15 bases sitting between them. The CDR3 has 13 residues. CDR1 SGHTA and CDR2 FQGNSA come from the germline V gene. The DNA for the CDR3 is TGTGCCAGCAGTCCTAGCGTCAGGGGGACCCAGTACTTC. Amino acid sequence: CASSPSVRGTQYF.

The V gene is TRBV20-1, the J gene TRBJ2-3; tentatively, D is TRBD2 (5 bases). V was clipped by 0 bases and J by 2 bases, with 15 bases between them. CDR3 length: 16 amino acids. In germline, CDR1 is DFQATT, CDR2 SNEGSKA (reference sequence). CDR3 amino acids: CSARDFGILNTDTQYF. CDR3 in DNA: TGCAGTGCTAGAGATTTCGGGATCCTAAACACAGATACGCAGTATTTT.

This clonotype was picked up a small number of times. The CDR3 loop is CASSLALAGTSSGAQYF. As DNA, the CDR3 is TGCGCCAGCAGCTTGGCCCTAGCGGGGACGTCCTCGGGGGCCCAGTACTTC. The rearrangement links TRBV5-1 to TRBJ2-5, with 9 bases fitting TRBD2. This CDR3 region has 17 residues. The V segment lost 0 bases and the J segment 9 bases; nucleotides outside the gene matches: 15. Germline V lookup: CDR1 SGHRS, CDR2 YFSETQ. The full variable domain, in which reference TRBV5-1 and TRBJ2-5 provide the parts outside the CDR3, is KAGVTQTPRYLIKTRGQQVTLSCSPISGHRSVSWYQQTPGQGLQFLFEYFSETQRNKGNFPGRFSGRQFSNSRSEMNVSTLELGDSALYLCASSLALAGTSSGAQYFGPGTRLLVL.

This clonotype was observed a few times. The chain recombines TRBV20-1 with TRBJ2-3; a possible D gene is TRBD2 (6 bases). CDR3 length equals 19 residues. V lost 3 bases and J lost 2, with 27 bases in between. The germline V gene encodes CDR1 DFQATT and CDR2 SNEGSKA (reference sequence). The CDR3 protein is CSASPPTRGVGPITDTQYF. The CDR3 nucleotides read TGCAGTGCTAGCCCCCCGACTAGGGGAGTGGGGCCGATCACAGATACGCAGTATTTT.

This clonotype was counted many times. The chain uses TRBV9 and TRBJ1-2, with 7 bases lining up with TRBD1. Germline CDR1 and CDR2: SGDLS and YYNGEE. The CDR3 loop spans 14 amino acids. Unmatched junction bases numbered 4, after V lost 0 bases and J lost 5 bases. As DNA, the CDR3 is TGTGCCAGCAGCGTAGGACAGGGATTTTATGGCTACACCTTC. Translation: CASSVGQGFYGYTF.

This clonotype was seen at least ten times. This chain links TRBV5-1 with TRBJ1-5, with 11 nucleotides matching TRBD1. With 4 bases clipped from V and 6 bases from J, the junction kept 6 bases outside the gene matches. This CDR3 region has 15 residues. Germline values: CDR1 SGHRS, CDR2 YFSETQ. For the CDR3, the DNA is TGCGCCAGCAGCCCGCTTGGGACAGGGGGTCAGCCCCAGCATTTT. Amino acids: CASSPLGTGGQPQHF.

This clonotype was seen many times. This chain links TRBV20-1 with TRBJ1-1, with 9 bases matching TRBD1. The junction had 8 bases not matched to a gene; V was cut back by 0 bases and J by 6 bases. The germline V gene has CDR1 DFQATT and CDR2 SNEGSKA (reference sequence). The CDR3 contains 15 residues. Here the CDR3 DNA reads TGCAGTGCTAGAGATCCCGGGACAGGGAGCCCTGAAGCTTTCTTT. Residues: CSARDPGTGSPEAFF.

This clonotype has ten or more counts. The chain recombines TRBV10-3 with TRBJ2-7, with a tentative D call TRBD1 (6 bases). Trimming left V 8 bases short and J 2 bases short, with 13 bases between. This CDR3 is built from 13 residues. Germline V gene data show CDR1 as ENHRY and CDR2 as SYGVKD. CDR3 residues: CAIGGQATYEQYF. Written as DNA, the CDR3 is TGTGCCATCGGGGGACAAGCCACCTACGAGCAGTACTTC.

This clonotype showed up many times. The V gene is TRBV12-3 or TRBV12-4, the J gene TRBJ1-6; D ambiguous. This CDR3 is 14 amino acids long. Trimming cost V 0 bases and J 10 bases, with 10 bases left between them. The CDR3 sequence is CASSLAGGRSPLHF. The CDR3 DNA reads TGTGCCAGCAGTTTAGCGGGTGGGAGATCACCCCTCCACTTT.

This clonotype occurred a few times. The chain is built from TRBV6-2 or TRBV6-3 and TRBJ2-7; 8 positions match TRBD2. Losses at the gene ends were 8 bases for V and 5 bases for J; bases not matched to a gene: 2. CDR3 size: 11 residues. The germline V gene has CDR1 MNHEY and CDR2 SVGEGT. The CDR3 nucleotides read TGTGCCAGCGAGCGGGGGAACGAGCAGTACTTC. Its protein is CASERGNEQYF.

This clonotype was detected ten times or more. J is TRBJ2-3 and V is TRBV12-3 or TRBV12-4; 7 nucleotides align to TRBD1. The CDR3 runs 15 residues. With 5 bases clipped from V and 2 bases from J, the junction kept 7 bases outside the gene matches. CDR3 protein: CASSPGTANTDTQYF. In nucleotides, the CDR3 is TGTGCCAGCAGTCCCGGGACAGCGAACACAGATACGCAGTATTTT.

This chain uses TRBV7-2 with TRBJ2-5; TRBD1 matches at 10 bases. Germline V gives CDR1 SGHTA, CDR2 FQGNSA. The CDR3 covers 14 residues. The ends lost 5 bases at V and 4 bases at J; junction bases unmatched: 4. CDR3 sequence: CASSVDRGLETQYF. The CDR3 DNA reads as TGTGCCAGCAGCGTCGACAGGGGGCTAGAGACCCAGTACTTC.